The 8 T cell receptor beta chains given below trace back to one sample, sequenced in a study of blood T cells in healthy people across ages. Then a second PCR, running roughly 7 to 12 cycles, was carried out with a sample-barcoded 5' primer and a J-beta primer mix. MiXCR was run by TCRdb on the 5' RACE reads, yielding one entry per CDR3 protein. The table includes approximately 1.5 million distinct CDR3 sequences, 35% to 45% detected once. The sequenced sample was blood. The receptors originated from a woman between 18 and 29 years old in good health.

The chain carries TRBV4-2 and TRBJ1-5; no clear D gene. Germline-derived CDR1 and CDR2 are LGHNA and YNFKEQ. V gave up 0 bases and J gave up 0 bases, with 15 bases separating them. CDR3 length equals 18 residues. The chain's CDR3 is CASSQEVNNFDSNQPQHF. CDR3 nucleotide sequence: TGTGCCAGCAGCCAAGAAGTGAACAATTTTGATAGCAATCAGCCCCAGCATTTT.

This clonotype has more than one count but fewer than ten. The rearrangement joins TRBV12-3 or TRBV12-4 to TRBJ2-7; 10 nucleotides agree with TRBD1. The CDR3 loop spans 18 amino acids. V trimming: 5 bases; J trimming: 2 bases; junction bases outside the gene matches: 15. The chain's CDR3 is CASSPPERGQGDPYEQYF. The DNA for the CDR3 is TGTGCCAGCAGTCCACCCGAGAGAGGACAGGGGGATCCCTACGAGCAGTACTTC.

In its sample, this clonotype was seen a few times. The chain combines TRBV29-1 with TRBJ2-5; D possibly corresponds to TRBD1 (6 bases). Between the trimmed V and J ends, which lost 7 bases and 11 bases, there was a span of 23 bases. The CDR3 extends over 13 amino acids. Germline V CDR1 and CDR2: SQVTM, ANQGSEA. The CDR3 loop is CSAAPTGNNEQYF. The CDR3 bases are TGCAGCGCAGCGCCTACAGGGAACAATGAGCAGTACTTC.

The chain carries TRBV6-1 and TRBJ2-1; unclear D gene. Germline V gene data show CDR1 as MNHNS and CDR2 as SASEGT. V was trimmed by 8 bases and J by 8 bases, leaving 13 bases between them. CDR3 size: 12 residues. DNA for the CDR3: TGTGCCAGCGGCCGAAGTAGGGATGAGCAGTTCTTC. Translated: CASGRSRDEQFF.

J is TRBJ2-2 and V is TRBV20-1, with D perhaps TRBD1 (5 bases). This CDR3 has 15 residues. Germline V gene lookup returns CDR1 DFQATT and CDR2 SNEGSKA (reference sequence). Deletions cut 4 bases from V and 0 bases from J, with 12 bases between. The CDR3 DNA follows: TGCAGTGCTACCAGGGCACCGACGAACACCGGGGAGCTGTTTTTT. Translated: CSATRAPTNTGELFF.

This clonotype occurred once. The rearrangement joins TRBV7-9 to TRBJ1-2; TRBD1 is a possible D gene (5 bases). This CDR3 region has 17 residues. Germline V gene lookup returns CDR1 SEHNR and CDR2 FQNEAQ (reference sequence). Trimming took off 5 bases at V and 2 bases at J, with 21 bases between the two ends. The CDR3 here is CASSPAGAAGRNYGYTF. CDR3 bases: TGTGCCAGCAGCCCCGCTGGGGCCGCCGGACGAAACTATGGCTACACCTTC.

Only a few counts were recorded for this clonotype. The V gene is TRBV6-1, the J gene TRBJ1-1; possible D gene TRBD1, 6 bases. Germline values: CDR1 MNHNS, CDR2 SASEGT. V was clipped by 5 bases and J by 7 bases, with 20 bases between them. The CDR3 extends over 15 amino acids. The CDR3, as DNA: TGTGCCAGCAGTTCCCAGCCCAACCGACAGGTTGAAGCTTTCTTT. This sequence encodes CASSSQPNRQVEAFF.

The genes are TRBV7-9 and TRBJ2-7; D is unresolved. The J call may be in error: the DNA end matches TRBJ2-5 better. Per the germline V gene, CDR1 is SEHNR and CDR2 is FQNEAQ (reference sequence). CDR3 size: 12 residues. Written as DNA, the CDR3 is TGTGCCAGCAGCCTCAATGTGGAGACCCAGTACTTC. Amino acid sequence: CASSLNVETQYF.